This T cell receptor beta chain emerged from a study of blood T cells in healthy people across ages. Each donor supplied 8 to 10 milliliters of peripheral blood. Through a sample-barcoded 5' primer and a J-beta primer mix, a second PCR was run for roughly 6 to 12 cycles. Every single cDNA molecule received a tag from a template-switch adaptor with 12 random nucleotides. TCRdb reprocessed the 5' RACE reads with MiXCR, giving one entry per CDR3 protein. The sample has more than 900,000 distinct CDR3 sequences, roughly 28% seen once; the top ten hold roughly 10%. V was shortened by 7 bases and J by 10 bases, with 17 bases between the two germline ends. CDR1 and CDR2 (germline): SQVTM, ANQGSEA. CDR3 length equals 11 residues. The same specimen was also included in a second study, on T cells of mothers and their children. From that paper: Mothers gave over 8.5 million TCR beta CDR3 reads each, and children around 3 million each. Thymic selection shapes TCR recombination output in related pairs, and it does so similarly in unrelated pairs.

The chain is built from TRBV29-1 and TRBJ2-7; D is perhaps TRBD1 (6 bases). Source material: blood. The TCR comes from a woman between 35 and 50 years old in good health. The CDR3 protein is CSDLQGLTQYF. As DNA, the CDR3 is TGCAGCGATCTACAGGGTCTTACCCAGTACTTC.